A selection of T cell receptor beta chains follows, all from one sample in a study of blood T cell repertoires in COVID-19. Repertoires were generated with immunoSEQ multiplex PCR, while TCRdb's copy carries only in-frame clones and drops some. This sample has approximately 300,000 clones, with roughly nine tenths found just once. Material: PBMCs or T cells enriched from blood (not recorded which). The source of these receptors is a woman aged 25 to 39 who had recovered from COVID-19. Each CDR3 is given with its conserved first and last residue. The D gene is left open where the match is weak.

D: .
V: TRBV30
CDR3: CAWTEGADTQYF

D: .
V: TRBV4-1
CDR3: CASSQGTAGSPLHF

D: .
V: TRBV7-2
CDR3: CASRLGADTEAFF

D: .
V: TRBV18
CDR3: CASSSLTRGNEQFF

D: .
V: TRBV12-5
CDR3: CASGFREVTDTQYF

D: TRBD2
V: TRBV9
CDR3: CASSVGGLVRNEQFF

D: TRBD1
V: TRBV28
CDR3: CASSSSGTDYNEQFF

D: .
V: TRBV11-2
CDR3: CASSLVPGYEQYF

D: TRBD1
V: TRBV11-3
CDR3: CASSSEQGTEQYF

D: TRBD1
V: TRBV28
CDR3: CASRVARGDEKLFF

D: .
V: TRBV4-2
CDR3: CASSRRDGRSGNTIYF

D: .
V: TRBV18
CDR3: CASSPPFGGTDGEGGELFF

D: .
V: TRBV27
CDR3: CANQSRETQYF

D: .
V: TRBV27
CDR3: CASASTGLGGQPQHF

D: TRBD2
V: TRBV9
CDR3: CASSVGAGGHGLTDTQYF

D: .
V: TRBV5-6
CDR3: CASSLVAVGETQYF

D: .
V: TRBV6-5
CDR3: CASIAGSRTDTQYF

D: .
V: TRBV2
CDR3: CASSSGDSNQPQHF

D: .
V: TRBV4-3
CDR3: CASSQFRDQPQHF

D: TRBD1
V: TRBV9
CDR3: CASSVVTGPQYGYTF

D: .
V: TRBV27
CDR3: CASSPQGVGTEAFF

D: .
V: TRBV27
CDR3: CASSSGGSNQPQHF

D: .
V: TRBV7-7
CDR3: CASSLVLQETQYF

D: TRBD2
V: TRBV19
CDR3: CASSVLGLAGMETQYF

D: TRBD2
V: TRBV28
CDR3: CASSLYLAGGQDTQYF

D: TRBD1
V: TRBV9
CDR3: CASSVGPQGDGNTIYF

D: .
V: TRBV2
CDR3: CASKQTNSNQPQHF

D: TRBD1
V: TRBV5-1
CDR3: CASSLGTGGYGYTF

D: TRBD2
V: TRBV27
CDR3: CASSPSSGGYNEQFF

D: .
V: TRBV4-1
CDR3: CASRERGDTGELFF

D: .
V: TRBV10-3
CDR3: CAISGELAKNIQYF

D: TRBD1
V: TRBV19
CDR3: CASSMAPGGMGGYTF

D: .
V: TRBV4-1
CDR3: CASSLGVAQPQHF

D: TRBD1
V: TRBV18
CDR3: CASSSKTGGTEKLFF

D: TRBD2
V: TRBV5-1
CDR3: CASSSTSGGGELFF

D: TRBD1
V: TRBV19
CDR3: CASSPGTGIYYGYTF

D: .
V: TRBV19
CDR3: CASSPVAYSNQPQHF

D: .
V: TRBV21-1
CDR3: CASSKGEGRAPNYGYTF

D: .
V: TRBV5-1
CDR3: CASSLEADTEAFF

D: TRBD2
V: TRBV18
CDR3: CASSMLAAYNEQFF

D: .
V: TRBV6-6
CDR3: CASTQSGVQVTGELFF